This T cell receptor (beta chain) was observed in a study of control samples from healthy donors and cancer patients. Profiling relied on immunoSEQ multiplex PCR, and the TCRdb table lists in-frame clones only, not all of them. The sample includes 150,000 or so clones, 92% of them seen just once. This CDR3 spans 13 amino acids. Germline V gives CDR1 MNHEY, CDR2 SVGAGI. V lost 8 bases and J lost 15; bases outside the gene matches: 14. This sequence originates from a woman between 50 and 59 years old in good health. The sequenced sample consisted of blood. The V gene is TRBV6-5, the J gene TRBJ2-1; 9 nucleotides agree with TRBD2. CDR3: CASLPSGGFLLFF. In DNA, the CDR3 is TGTGCCAGCCTCCCCAGCGGGGGGTTCCTGCTGTTCTTC.